The 7 T cell receptor beta chains given below trace back to one sample, sequenced in a study of T cells expressing NK-cell markers. One entry per CDR3 protein, without DNA, is what TCRdb gives after re-calling the 5' RACE reads. The sample is made up of some 440,000 distinct CDR3 sequences, and the top ten hold almost 1.5% of it. The sample taken for sequencing was blood T cells: a sorted CD56 or NKG2C T cell subset, CD4+ or CD8+ T cells, or bulk PBMC T cells (not recorded which). These receptors were taken from a woman aged 45 to 65 in good health.

The genes are TRBV3-1 and TRBJ1-4; the D call of TRBD1 rests on TCRdb alone, since no DNA is present to check it. The CDR3 consists of 15 residues. Germline V gives CDR1 LGHDT, CDR2 YNNKEL (reference sequence). CDR3 in amino acids: CASSQGPGGGEKLFF. Full variable domain (missing parts from reference TRBV3-1 and TRBJ1-4): DTAVSQTPKYLVTQMGNDKSIKCEQNLGHDTMYWYKQDSKKFLKIMFSYNNKELIINETVPNRFSPKSPDKAHLNLHINSLELGDSAVYFCASSQGPGGGEKLFFGSGTQLSVL.

The chain uses TRBV10-3 and TRBJ2-1; TCRdb's D call, TRBD2, is unchecked because there is no DNA. Per the germline V gene, CDR1 is ENHRY and CDR2 is SYGVKD. CDR3 length: 15 amino acids. CDR3 in amino acids: CAISDSSGAYNEQFF.

The chain links TRBV14 to TRBJ2-3; TCRdb reports TRBD2, a call that lacks DNA to check it against. Germline CDR1 is SGHDN and CDR2 is FVKESK. This CDR3 region has 16 residues. Here the CDR3 reads CASSQGLAGGSDTQYF. The full variable domain, with the rest looked up from reference TRBV14 and TRBJ2-3, is EAGVTQFPSHSVIEKGQTVTLRCDPISGHDNLYWYRRVMGKEIKFLLHFVKESKQDESGMPNNRFLAERTGGTYSTLKVQPAELEDSGVYFCASSQGLAGGSDTQYFGPGTRLTVL.

The chain carries TRBV24-1 and TRBJ2-1; TCRdb indicates TRBD1, and absent DNA this call remains unverified. The CDR3 consists of 13 residues. Germline lookup yields CDR1 KGHDR and CDR2 SFDVKD. CDR3 sequence reads: CATARGTHNEQFF.

This chain uses TRBV2 with TRBJ2-3; with no DNA, the TCRdb D assignment of TRBD1 cannot be verified. CDR1 and CDR2 from the germline V gene are SNHLY and FYNNEI. CDR3 size: 15 residues. The CDR3 here is CASSELAPGTDTQYF.

This rearrangement joins TRBV12-3 or TRBV12-4 to TRBJ1-5. This CDR3 spans 14 amino acids. CDR3 sequence: CASSPTNGNQPQHF.

This chain's CDR3 is CASSSREIEKLFF. This sequence joins TRBV3-1 and TRBJ1-4; TCRdb gives TRBD1 as the D gene, but with no DNA this cannot be confirmed. This CDR3 region has 13 residues. Germline CDR1 reads LGHDT; CDR2 reads YNNKEL (reference sequence).